The 32 T cell receptor beta chains given below trace back to one sample, sequenced in a study of shared clonotypes between healthy human individuals (dated by TCRdb to the early 2020s). Libraries were prepared through the immunoSEQ multiplex PCR assay. Here the immuneACCESS table is served through TCRdb, limited to in-frame sequences with V and J called. Missing clones are a known gap in these copies; in checked studies unresolved V genes cover under half, and the rest lacks a known reason. In this sample the table shows 400,000 to 600,000 clones, 90% to 96% of which occur a single time. The ten largest clones capture about 0.059% of the sample. Sequences were obtained from naive CD4+ T cells sorted from blood. According to the study, the label for this sample's cell subset or site signals: CD45RA+ positively selected. The source is a woman under 40 in good health.

The V call is TRBV5-6, the J call TRBJ2-7; unclear D gene. CDR1 is SGHDT, CDR2 YYEEEE, per germline. The CDR3 is 14 amino acids. V lost 2 bases to trimming and J lost 0 bases, with 9 bases between them. In DNA form, the CDR3 reads TGTGCCAGCAGCTTCCGCCCAAACTCCTACGAGCAGTACTTC. This sequence encodes CASSFRPNSYEQYF.

The V and J genes are TRBV19 and TRBJ1-5, with TRBD1 as a possible D gene (5 bases). This CDR3 region has 14 residues. Trimming left V 3 bases short and J 3 bases short, with 9 bases between. Germline V gene data show CDR1 as LNHDA and CDR2 as SQIVND (reference sequence). CDR3 in amino acids: CASSIWGDNQPQHF. The CDR3 DNA is TGTGCCAGTAGTATCTGGGGCGACAATCAGCCCCAGCATTTT.

This chain connects TRBV5-1 to TRBJ2-7; 8 nucleotides line up with TRBD2. This CDR3 contains 15 residues. From germline, CDR1 is SGHRS and CDR2 YFSETQ. V dropped 0 bases and J dropped 2; count of bases not matched to a gene: 4. The CDR3 spells CASSLVGTRPYEQYF. The CDR3 bases are TGCGCCAGCAGCTTGGTCGGGACTAGGCCCTACGAGCAGTACTTC.

The chain uses TRBV6-1 and TRBJ1-2; D is uncertain. Germline CDR1 MNHNS, CDR2 SASEGT. The CDR3 length is 15 residues. The germline V and J ends were trimmed by 2 bases and 2 bases, with 12 bases remaining between them. The CDR3 coding sequence is TGTGCCAGCAGTGAAAAGAAGGGTTTCAACTATGGCTACACCTTC. Protein sequence: CASSEKKGFNYGYTF.

V is TRBV6-5 and J is TRBJ2-5, with TRBD2 matching 10 bases. With V trimmed by 2 bases and J by 3 bases, 3 bases remained unmatched. The CDR3 runs 15 residues. Germline CDR1 is MNHEY and CDR2 is SVGAGI. CDR3 DNA: TGTGCCAGCAGTTACCCAGGACTAGCGGAAGAGACCCAGTACTTC. Its protein is CASSYPGLAEETQYF.

The chain carries TRBV5-1 and TRBJ2-7; 8 bases line up with TRBD1. Germline-derived CDR1 and CDR2 are SGHRS and YFSETQ. This CDR3 contains 15 residues. With 3 bases clipped from V and 3 bases from J, the junction kept 8 bases outside the gene matches. CDR3 in DNA: TGCGCCAGCAGCTCTCAGGGGGCCGGGCGCTACGAGCAGTACTTC. This sequence encodes CASSSQGAGRYEQYF.

The chain combines TRBV19 with TRBJ2-3, with D tentatively TRBD1 or TRBD2 (6 bases each). The V and J ends lost 10 bases and 2 bases respectively, with 16 bases between them. Per the germline V gene, CDR1 is LNHDA and CDR2 is SQIVND (reference sequence). The CDR3 consists of 14 residues. The CDR3 is CATKRQDYTDTQYF. Written as DNA, the CDR3 is TGTGCCACCAAAAGACAGGACTACACAGATACGCAGTATTTT.

The V gene is TRBV18, the J gene TRBJ2-7; tentatively, D is TRBD2 (6 bases). CDR3 length: 17 amino acids. CDR1 and CDR2 from the germline V gene are KGHSH and LQKENI. V shed 1 base and J shed 0 bases, with 16 bases lying between them. In DNA, the CDR3 is TGTGCCAGCTCACCACAGTCAGCTCGCGGGACCTCCTACGAGCAGTACTTC. As protein: CASSPQSARGTSYEQYF.

The V gene is TRBV19, the J gene TRBJ2-7; 8 bases agree with TRBD2. The trim removed 10 bases at V and 7 bases at J, leaving 15 bases unmatched. The germline gives CDR1 LNHDA, CDR2 SQIVND (reference sequence). The CDR3 runs 14 residues. The DNA for the CDR3 is TGTGCCACCTCGAGCGGGAGCGTATTCGGGGAGCAGTACTTC. Translating it yields CATSSGSVFGEQYF.

This clone was observed once. This sequence joins TRBV6-4 and TRBJ2-3; 7 bases agree with TRBD1. Germline values: CDR1 MRHNA, CDR2 SNTAGT. After removal of 6 bases from V and 1 base from J, the junction contained 1 base not matched to a gene. The CDR3 spans 13 residues. CDR3 region: CASSGQGTDTQYF. DNA of the CDR3: TGTGCCAGCAGCGGACAGGGCACAGATACGCAGTATTTT.

The chain carries TRBV11-1 and TRBJ2-2; 11 bases map to TRBD2. CDR1 and CDR2 from the germline V gene are SGHAT and FQDESV (reference sequence). CDR3 length: 17 residues. V gave up 3 bases and J gave up 4 bases; unmatched junction bases: 7. As DNA, the CDR3 is TGTGCCAGCAGCTTGTTAGCGGGAGGGCCAGGCACCGGGGAGCTGTTTTTT. The encoded protein is CASSLLAGGPGTGELFF.

The rearrangement joins TRBV6-6 to TRBJ2-1; D is unresolved. Germline loops: CDR1 MNHNY, CDR2 SVGAGI (reference sequence). The CDR3 has 14 amino acids. The V and J ends lost 7 bases and 9 bases respectively, with 19 bases between them. Here the CDR3 reads CASTVVEGLSEQFF. CDR3 nucleotide sequence: TGTGCCAGCACCGTAGTAGAAGGATTAAGTGAGCAGTTCTTC.

This sequence joins TRBV9 and TRBJ2-7; 8 positions match TRBD2. The germline V gene encodes CDR1 SGDLS and CDR2 YYNGEE. The ends lost 4 bases at V and 2 bases at J; junction bases unmatched: 11. There are 16 residues in the CDR3. The CDR3 sequence: CASSPGGPGQTYEQYF. The CDR3 DNA reads as TGTGCCAGCAGCCCGGGGGGGCCGGGACAAACCTACGAGCAGTACTTC.

The chain employs TRBV7-3 and TRBJ2-1; D unresolved. Germline loops: CDR1 SGHTA, CDR2 FQGTGA. The V end was cut by 5 bases, the J end by 3 bases, with 8 bases between. The CDR3 spans 13 residues. The CDR3, as DNA: TGTGCCAGCAGCCCAACTTACTACAATGAGCAGTTCTTC. Residues: CASSPTYYNEQFF.

The chain carries TRBV6-4 and TRBJ2-3; 7 positions match TRBD2. This CDR3 has 15 amino acids. J gave up 3 bases and V 2 bases, and 5 bases lay outside the gene matches. CDR1 and CDR2 from the germline V gene are MRHNA and SNTAGT. The CDR3 loop is CASSDRGGSTDTQYF. The CDR3 DNA sequence: TGTGCCAGCAGTGACCGGGGCGGGAGTACAGATACGCAGTATTTT.

V usage is TRBV5-7 and J usage is TRBJ2-7, with D possibly TRBD1 on 5 matching bases. TRBV5-7 carries the ORF label, with uncertain function. The CDR3 contains 14 residues. The V end lost 1 base, the J end lost 0 bases, and 8 bases lay between the germline ends. For the CDR3, the DNA is TGTGCCAGCAGCTTGTTAGGGGACTCCTACGAGCAGTACTTC. Translation gives CASSLLGDSYEQYF.

The V call is TRBV9, the J call TRBJ2-2; 7 bases line up with TRBD2. The CDR3 consists of 16 residues. The ends lost 0 bases at V and 5 bases at J; junction bases unmatched: 7. Germline V gene data show CDR1 as SGDLS and CDR2 as YYNGEE. CDR3 bases: TGTGCCAGCAGCGTAGTGGGAGGGAGTAGGACCGGGGAGCTGTTTTTT. Its protein is CASSVVGGSRTGELFF.

The V gene is TRBV28, the J gene TRBJ1-5; 7 nucleotides match TRBD1. Germline V gives CDR1 MDHEN, CDR2 SYDVKM. The CDR3 runs to 14 residues. With V trimmed by 6 bases and J by 5 bases, 7 bases remained unmatched. The CDR3 DNA reads as TGTGCCAGCAGCAAAGACAGGGCAGATCAGCCCCAGCATTTT. It specifies CASSKDRADQPQHF.

CDR3 DNA sequence: TGTGCCAGCTCACCAATTTCCCGGGAGCTGTTTTTT. It translates to CASSPISRELFF. The V call is TRBV18, the J call TRBJ2-2; no firm D call. Germline V gives CDR1 KGHSH, CDR2 LQKENI. V was trimmed by 2 bases and J by 9 bases, leaving 7 bases between them. The CDR3 is 12 residues long.

The chain recombines TRBV5-6 with TRBJ2-3, with D perhaps assigned TRBD1 or TRBD2 (5 bases each). V lost 0 bases, J lost 5 bases, and 10 bases lay in between. The germline gives CDR1 SGHDT, CDR2 YYEEEE. CDR3 length equals 14 residues. Here the CDR3 reads CASSLDGAGDTQYF. The CDR3 DNA follows: TGTGCCAGCAGCTTGGATGGGGCGGGAGATACGCAGTATTTT.

The chain links TRBV5-6 to TRBJ2-7, with 9 bases aligning to TRBD1. The ends lost 4 bases at V and 0 bases at J; junction bases unmatched: 5. The CDR3 loop spans 15 amino acids. Germline-derived CDR1 and CDR2 are SGHDT and YYEEEE. The CDR3 bases are TGTGCCAGCAGCCCGGGACAGGGAGGCTCCTACGAGCAGTACTTC. It specifies CASSPGQGGSYEQYF.

The chain links TRBV6-5 to TRBJ1-1; D remains ambiguous. This CDR3 spans 13 amino acids. Germline V gene sequence: CDR1 MNHEY, CDR2 SVGAGI. The V gene lost 6 bases and the J gene lost 4 bases, with 12 bases spanning the gap. CDR3 protein: CASSHSFGTEAFF. Here the CDR3 DNA reads TGTGCCAGCAGCCACTCGTTTGGCACTGAAGCTTTCTTT.

As to this clone: Distinct nucleotide sequences in the sample also encode this CDR3. The CDR3 DNA follows: TGCGCCAGCAGCTTGGAAGGTGAGACCCAGTACTTC. Encoded protein: CASSLEGETQYF. This chain connects TRBV5-1 to TRBJ2-5; D call uncertain. CDR3 length equals 12 residues. The V gene lost 0 bases and the J gene lost 5 bases, with 5 bases spanning the gap. Germline lookup yields CDR1 SGHRS and CDR2 YFSETQ.

The CDR3 is CAPRHPDRVEAFF. The CDR3 DNA follows: TGTGCCCCCAGACACCCCGACCGAGTTGAAGCTTTCTTT. This sequence joins TRBV5-4 and TRBJ1-1; unclear D gene. The CDR3 covers 13 residues. Trimming removed 10 bases from V and 7 bases from J, with 20 bases in between. Germline CDR1 reads SGHNT; CDR2 reads YYREEE (reference sequence).

The chain has TRBV5-1 and TRBJ2-3; 9 bases map to TRBD2. Germline V gene sequence: CDR1 SGHRS, CDR2 YFSETQ. The CDR3 covers 16 residues. V was pared by 2 bases and J by 4 bases, with 8 bases of the junction left unmatched. Written as DNA, the CDR3 is TGCGCCAGCAGCTTTATATTAGCGGGAGAGTCAGATACGCAGTATTTT. This translates into CASSFILAGESDTQYF.

This clone was recorded once. The chain has TRBV2 and TRBJ1-5, with D possibly TRBD1 on 5 matching bases. V lost 7 bases and J lost 0, with 10 bases in between. Looked up from germline, CDR1 is SNHLY and CDR2 is FYNNEI. This CDR3 comprises 14 residues. The CDR3 nucleotides are TGTGCCAGCACTAAGGGGAATAGCAATCAGCCCCAGCATTTT. Amino acid sequence: CASTKGNSNQPQHF.

This clone was seen only once. This chain uses TRBV6-5 with TRBJ1-1; D possibly corresponds to TRBD1 (6 bases). Germline CDR1 is MNHEY and CDR2 is SVGAGI. With 6 bases removed from V and 5 bases from J, the gap between germline ends came to 13 bases. This CDR3 has 13 residues. The CDR3 DNA reads TGTGCCAGCAGCCCCGAAGGGGGAACTGAAGCTTTCTTT. Protein: CASSPEGGTEAFF.

The gene calls are TRBV19 and TRBJ2-7, with D perhaps TRBD2 (5 bases). The CDR3 spans 14 residues. The germline V gene encodes CDR1 LNHDA and CDR2 SQIVND (reference sequence). V lost 3 bases and J lost 2, with 11 bases in between. As DNA, the CDR3 is TGTGCCAGTAGTATTGAAGCGGTTGCCTACGAGCAGTACTTC. This translates into CASSIEAVAYEQYF.

This clone appeared a single time. This sequence joins TRBV5-8 and TRBJ1-3, with 8 bases lining up with TRBD1. J lost 1 base, V lost 0 bases, and 0 bases had no gene match. The CDR3 length is 15 residues. Per the germline V gene, CDR1 is SGHTS and CDR2 is YDEGEE. CDR3: CASSLGTGSGNTIYF. CDR3 sequence (DNA): TGTGCCAGCAGCTTGGGGACAGGGTCTGGAAACACCATATATTTT.

The table lists this clone with a count of one. The J gene is TRBJ2-6, the V gene TRBV10-3; unclear D gene. Germline loops: CDR1 ENHRY, CDR2 SYGVKD. V was clipped by 3 bases and J by 1 base, with 4 bases between them. The CDR3 spans 14 residues. The CDR3 here is CAISDSSGANVLTF. The CDR3 DNA sequence: TGTGCCATCAGTGACAGTTCTGGGGCCAACGTCCTGACTTTC.

This sequence joins TRBV10-3 and TRBJ2-3; 8 positions agree with TRBD1. V trimming: 3 bases; J trimming: 2 bases; junction bases outside the gene matches: 4. This CDR3 has 15 amino acids. In germline, CDR1 is ENHRY, CDR2 SYGVKD. In nucleotides, the CDR3 is TGTGCCATCAGTGACCACAGGGGGGTCACAGATACGCAGTATTTT. This sequence encodes CAISDHRGVTDTQYF.

The V and J genes are TRBV11-2 and TRBJ1-5, with TRBD1 matching 7 bases. Trimming removed 0 bases from V and 1 base from J; junction bases left unmatched: 3. The CDR3 spans 16 residues. In germline, CDR1 is SGHAT, CDR2 FQNNGV. The chain's CDR3 is CASSLDGGQSNQPQHF. In DNA form, the CDR3 reads TGTGCCAGCAGCTTAGATGGGGGACAGAGCAATCAGCCCCAGCATTTT.